This T cell receptor (beta chain) was captured in a study of monozygotic twins with inflammatory bowel disease (dated 2019 in TCRdb). Regarding the complete study: The complete study included about 30 monozygotic twin pairs: 19 IBD-discordant Danish pairs and nine German pairs, of which four were IBD-concordant and five were IBD-discordant. Disease-associated traits were sought mainly through comparisons between IBD patients and their genetically identical healthy co-twins within discordant pairs. Each individual had, on average, about 151 000 unique TCRalpha sequences and 181 000 unique TCRbeta sequences available for analysis. The paper's findings and limits, for the study overall: Compared with healthy twins, IBD patients shared fewer clonotypes with other individuals, and the difference was most pronounced in patients with signs of disease activity. The results gave no support for a single strong signal or clonotype linked to IBD. IBD patients had lower TCRbeta repertoire diversity, measured by the inverse Simpson index, than their healthy co-twins. Concordant and discordant twins showed no difference in repertoire similarity, possibly because of limited statistical power. The analysis was unable to tell apart different T cell subtypes. Because patients were on differing immunosuppressive treatments, the repertoires may have picked up extra background noise and inter-individual variability.

Inclusive of the bounding cysteine and phenylalanine, the CDR3 is 14 residues long. No DNA was logged. Looking up the germline V gene (reference sequence) yields CDR1 SGHKS and CDR2 YYEKEE. Libraries were constructed by 5' RACE. Each TCR library was prepared from about 3,400 ng of total RNA. For each sample, cDNA was synthesized in eight separate reactions using SMARTScribe reverse transcriptase. During cDNA synthesis, template switching introduced unique molecular identifiers that contained a 6-nucleotide sample barcode. Two nested PCRs of approximately 16 and 10 cycles amplified the TCRalpha and TCRbeta cDNA, and bead purification followed each PCR. Before amplification, the cDNA was treated with uracil DNA-glycosylase and purified using the QIAquick PCR purification kit. In the second PCR, Illumina TruSeq-compatible adapters and sample-specific barcodes were added. Library quality and concentration were assessed using TapeStation and Qubit, and roughly 5 ng of each library was pooled. Pooled libraries were sequenced on an Illumina HiSeq2500 single-index Rapid Run with 2 x 100 bp reads and custom sequencing primers. Per the authors' processing: PCR and sequencing errors were corrected by UMI-based consensus assembly using MiGEC version 1.2.6. V(D)J alignment, clonotype assembly and CDR3 extraction were performed with MiXCR version 2.1.1. Gene usage, clonotype sharing and MAIT/NKT TCR abundance were normalised by analysing the top 1000, 10 000 and 20 000 clonotypes per sample. Diversity was computed as the inverse Simpson index with the vegan R package after downsampling to 27 000 UMIs. Statistical testing used paired Mann-Whitney U tests on the discordant twin pairs and applied Benjamini-Hochberg correction for multiple testing. TCRdb reprocessed the reads, and each CDR3 protein sequence is entered once, without DNA. What appears here as the V and J calls and clone size reflects TCRdb's work, not the paper's. The data table for this sample lists approximately 200,000 distinct CDR3 sequences. 1.6% of the sample is held by the ten biggest clonotypes.

Note on this clonotype: Its antigen is still unknown.

A 2.5 ml peripheral blood sample was drawn into PAXgene tubes per donor and stored at -80°C. Without T cell sorting, total RNA was isolated from whole blood using the PAXgene blood miRNA kit on an automated QIAcube. Peripheral blood from monozygotic twin pairs concordant or discordant for inflammatory bowel disease was subjected to deep TCRalpha and TCRbeta repertoire profiling with unique molecular barcoding. Smoking habits were recorded for all twin pairs, with individuals classified as current, former or never smokers. The rearranged segments are TRBV5-5 and TRBJ1-1; there is no DNA to check the TCRdb D call of TRBD1. The sequenced sample consisted of blood. The receptor was isolated from a human donor with ulcerative colitis or Crohn's disease, or a healthy co-twin of an affected twin (not recorded which). The CDR3 reads CASSLPGRRTEAFF. Outside the CDR3, residues come from the reference TRBV5-5 and TRBJ1-1 proteins, so the full variable domain is: DAGVTQSPTHLIKTRGQQVTLRCSPISGHKSVSWYQQVLGQGPQFIFQYYEKEERGRGNFPDRFSARQFPNYSSELNVNALLLGDSALYLCASSLPGRRTEAFFGQGTRLTVV.